This T cell receptor (beta chain) comes out of a study of CD8 T cells in ankylosing spondylitis. Study-level findings and limits: A motif in TCR beta, a set of seven to nine highly homologous variants, appeared characteristic of ankylosing spondylitis blood.

Making use of molecular barcodes, quantitative 5'-RACE generated TCR beta libraries. TCRdb analysed the 5' RACE reads with MiXCR anew, one entry per CDR3 protein. The sample shows about 510,000 distinct CDR3 sequences, under 5.5% of them seen only once. The table lists this clonotype with a few counts. The target antigen is unknown. The CDR3 spans 14 residues. Deletions cut 11 bases from V and 2 bases from J, with 16 bases between. CDR1 and CDR2 from the germline V gene are ENHRY and SYGVKD. The V and J genes are TRBV10-3 and TRBJ1-5, with a tentative D call TRBD1 (5 bases). The clonotype was recovered from a male donor with ankylosing spondylitis. The sample taken for sequencing was blood, either unsorted or a sorted T cell fraction (not recorded which). This chain's CDR3 is CASAQGLGNQPQHF. As DNA, the CDR3 is TGTGCCTCCGCGCAGGGTTTAGGCAATCAGCCCCAGCATTTT.